The entry below gives a single T cell receptor beta chain sequence along with its context. The repertoire was sequenced with immunoSEQ multiplex PCR; TCRdb's copy has only in-frame clones and lacks some. The data hold fewer than 250,000 clones, with approximately 88% observed a single time. This record belongs to a study of blood T cell repertoires in COVID-19. Assignment of participants to cohorts was predicated upon participant-reported clinical history. Sequenced input: PBMCs or T cells enriched from blood (not recorded which). This TCR was recovered from a woman aged 25 to 39 with acute COVID-19.

The CDR3 coding sequence is TGTGCTAGTGGTTTAAGGCAGACAAACACTGAAGCTTTCTTT. Translation: CASGLRQTNTEAFF. The chain couples TRBV12-5 to TRBJ1-1; no reliable D call. CDR1 is LGHNT and CDR2 is FRNRAP in the germline V gene. The CDR3 has 14 residues. The germline V and J ends were trimmed by 3 bases and 2 bases, with 10 bases remaining between them.